The T cell receptor (beta chain) under discussion was sequenced for a study of beta chain features in type 1 diabetes. Study-wide results and caveats: Within each of all four CD4+ subsets, Type 1 diabetes patients had TCRB CDR3s that were moderately but significantly shorter. Here, the possible influence of HLA type (on TCRB rearrangement) remained unresolved.

Since all of the isolated RNA was reverse transcribed, expressed TCRB transcripts were what got sequenced. The average read count of naive, central memory and regulatory T cell samples was approximately 3.5 million. Produced via immunoSEQ multiplex PCR; TCRdb's table is partial and in-frame only. The table includes over 300,000 clones, around 9.3% detected once. The authors sorted CD4+ naive, central memory, regulatory and stem cell-like memory cells via CD45RO/CCR7/CD25/CD127/CD95/CD27. This clone was detected only a few times. What it recognizes is unknown. Other DNA sequences in this specimen translate into the identical CDR3. The germline V gene has CDR1 SGHTA and CDR2 FQGNSA. This CDR3 has 12 residues. V shed 5 bases and J shed 4 bases, with 7 bases lying between them.

The rearrangement links TRBV7-2 to TRBJ2-3; D not certain. The sequence was obtained from a man between 25 and 39 years old with type 1 diabetes. The sequencing sample was made of central memory CD4+ T cells from blood. CDR3 loop: CASSPAPDTQYF. The CDR3 coding sequence is TGTGCCAGCAGCCCGGCCCCAGATACGCAGTATTTT.